This is a list of T cell receptor beta chains from one sample in a study of multiple sclerosis patients with progressive multifocal leukoencephalopathy. Using immunoSEQ multiplex PCR, the repertoire was profiled, and TCRdb retains in-frame clones only, with some absent. The sample records about 31,000 clones, approximately 90% being singletons. Sample: PBMCs, taken from a patient treated with natalizumab. Receptor source: a woman aged 40 to 55 with progressive multifocal leukoencephalopathy. Both conserved end residues are part of each CDR3. The D gene is left open where the match is weak.

>TRBJ2-7|-|TRBV5-4
TGTGCCAGCAGCTTGGGAATTCCAAACGAGCAGTACTTC
CASSLGIPNEQYF
>TRBJ2-1|-|TRBV6-5
TGTGCCAGCAGTGGGGGGCTCCGGGGGATCAATGAGCAGTTCTTC
CASSGGLRGINEQFF
>TRBJ1-2|-|TRBV30
TGTGCCTGGAGTGGGAAGGGGCAGGACTATGGCTACACCTTC
CAWSGKGQDYGYTF
>TRBJ2-6|-|TRBV5-6
TGTGCCAGCAGCAGTGGACCCTCTGGGGCCAACGTCCTGACTTTC
CASSSGPSGANVLTF
>TRBJ1-6|TRBD1|TRBV23-1
TGCGCCAGCAGTCAATCGATGGTGTGCGGACGGGAGGGGGCCGGGTCACCCCTCCACTTT
CASSQSMVCGREGAGSPLHF
>TRBJ2-7|TRBD1|TRBV30
TGTGCCTGGAGTGTACTGGGGGGACAGGGCTCCGAGCAGTACTTC
CAWSVLGGQGSEQYF
>TRBJ1-3|-|TRBV7-9
TGTGCCAGCAGCATATGGACAGCCAGCTCTGGAAACACCATATATTTT
CASSIWTASSGNTIYF
>TRBJ1-2|TRBD1|TRBV18
TGTGCCAGCTCACCACCGAGGGACAGCTATGGCTACACCTTC
CASSPPRDSYGYTF
>TRBJ2-3|-|TRBV5-1
TGCGCCAGCAGCTTGGTAGGATCCCCGACGGCAGATACGCAGTATTTT
CASSLVGSPTADTQYF
>TRBJ2-1|-|TRBV7-2
TGTGCCAGCAGCTTTCTCAGTGAGCAGTTCTTC
CASSFLSEQFF
>TRBJ1-1|-|TRBV7-8
TGTGCCAGCAGCTTAGATGGGAGGTGGAACACTGAAGCTTTCTTT
CASSLDGRWNTEAFF